The T cell receptor (beta chain) under discussion was sequenced for a study of blood T cell repertoires in COVID-19. Across the whole study: The origin of the acute and convalescent COVID-19 samples was the United States, Italy and Spain. From T cells, B-cell-depleted T cells, or PBMCs came the material, which was cDNA or gDNA.

The V gene's germline CDR1 is MNHEY and CDR2 SVGEGT. V shed 3 bases and J shed 4 bases, with 20 bases lying between them. The CDR3 is 17 amino acids. Some clones are missing from TCRdb's copy, which holds only in-frame ones; the method was immunoSEQ multiplex PCR. The sample lists some 110,000 clones, about 79% occurring once. The sequence was obtained from a woman in her 70s with acute or convalescent COVID-19. The sequenced sample was peripheral blood. V is TRBV6-2 or TRBV6-3 and J is TRBJ2-3; D is perhaps TRBD2 (5 bases). The CDR3 spells CASSYGVTRGTADTQYF. CDR3 nucleotides: TGTGCCAGCAGTTATGGGGTCACTCGGGGAACGGCAGATACGCAGTATTTT.